These 22 T cell receptor beta chains share one sample of origin, sequenced in a study of cytomegalovirus exposure and HLA in healthy donors. PCR used 60 Vbeta primers and 13 Jbeta primers. Assay: immunoSEQ multiplex PCR; the TCRdb copy retains only in-frame clones and omits some. The sample carries 100,000 to 150,000 clones, roughly 80% recorded once. The sample was PBMCs. The origin of the receptors is a man aged 30 to 39 in good health and CMV-seropositive.

The CDR3 bases are TGTGCCAGTAGTATTGGGGCGGCCATATATTTT. Amino acids: CASSIGAAIYF. The chain couples TRBV19 to TRBJ1-3, with D possibly TRBD1 on 5 matching bases. Germline V gene lookup returns CDR1 LNHDA and CDR2 SQIVND (reference sequence). The length of the CDR3 is 11 residues. Between the trimmed V and J ends, which lost 3 bases and 11 bases, there was a span of 8 bases.

The chain couples TRBV5-1 to TRBJ1-2; D ambiguous. V was clipped by 4 bases and J by 4 bases, with 14 bases between them. Germline V gives CDR1 SGHRS, CDR2 YFSETQ. CDR3 length: 14 residues. The CDR3: CASSREEDSYGYTF. CDR3 DNA sequence: TGCGCCAGCAGCAGGGAGGAAGATAGCTATGGCTACACCTTC.

V is TRBV20-1 and J is TRBJ1-2, with D unresolved. Germline V gene sequence: CDR1 DFQATT, CDR2 SNEGSKA (reference sequence). V lost 6 bases and J lost 3, with 8 bases in between. The CDR3 extends over 11 amino acids. CDR3 sequence (DNA): TGCAGTGCAGACATATACTATGGCTACACCTTC. It encodes CSADIYYGYTF.

The chain recombines TRBV9 with TRBJ2-7; TRBD2 might be the D (5 bases). Germline V gene sequence: CDR1 SGDLS, CDR2 YYNGEE. V was clipped by 0 bases and J by 5 bases, with 18 bases between them. CDR3 length: 16 amino acids. CDR3 amino acids: CASSVAPLAPLDEQYF. CDR3 bases: TGTGCCAGCAGCGTAGCGCCCCTAGCTCCTTTAGACGAGCAGTACTTC.

V and J are TRBV5-1 and TRBJ2-2, with TRBD1 as a possible D gene (6 bases). This CDR3 is built from 16 residues. CDR1 SGHRS and CDR2 YFSETQ come from the germline V gene. V lost 2 bases to trimming and J lost 2 bases, with 13 bases between them. The CDR3 coding sequence is TGCGCCAGCAGCTTTTTTGACAGGAGAAACACCGGGGAGCTGTTTTTT. It yields the protein CASSFFDRRNTGELFF.

This clone was recorded a few times. This chain joins TRBV7-3 and TRBJ2-2; the match to TRBD1 covers 7 bases. V was clipped by 5 bases and J by 6 bases; unmatched bases: 3. The V gene's germline CDR1 is SGHTA and CDR2 FQGTGA. This CDR3 contains 13 residues. The DNA of the CDR3 is TGTGCCAGCAGCCCAGGACAGGCCGGGGAGCTGTTTTTT. This translates into CASSPGQAGELFF.

The genes are TRBV2 and TRBJ2-1, with D possibly being TRBD2 (7 bases). V was clipped by 4 bases and J by 6 bases, with 22 bases between them. CDR1 is SNHLY, CDR2 FYNNEI, per germline. The length of the CDR3 is 17 residues. The CDR3 is CASSVWGGGVSGNEQFF. The DNA for the CDR3 is TGTGCCAGCAGTGTTTGGGGGGGCGGAGTGAGTGGCAATGAGCAGTTCTTC.

The rearrangement joins TRBV6-1 to TRBJ1-6; 7 positions agree with TRBD1. In germline, CDR1 is MNHNS, CDR2 SASEGT. This CDR3 has 15 amino acids. Trimming took 7 bases from V and 7 from J; bases not matched to a gene: 10. This CDR3 reads CASKSRQGQNSPLHF. CDR3 sequence (DNA): TGTGCCAGCAAGAGCAGACAGGGACAAAATTCACCCCTCCACTTT.

The chain combines TRBV28 with TRBJ1-2; no firm D call. The V end lost 4 bases, the J end lost 2 bases, and 11 bases lay between the germline ends. The CDR3 contains 14 residues. CDR1 MDHEN and CDR2 SYDVKM come from the germline V gene. The CDR3 DNA sequence: TGTGCCAGCAGTTCTTACCGGGTCAACTATGGCTACACCTTC. Translation: CASSSYRVNYGYTF.

The J gene is TRBJ2-7, the V gene TRBV7-8, with 7 bases matching TRBD2. The J segment lost 2 bases and the V segment lost 5 bases, leaving 9 bases of the junction unmatched. CDR3 length equals 15 residues. Germline-derived CDR1 and CDR2 are SGHVS and FQNEAQ. The CDR3: CASSPRSSGAYEQYF. The CDR3 nucleotides are TGTGCCAGCAGCCCCCGATCTAGCGGAGCCTACGAGCAGTACTTC.

This clone was found once. This sequence joins TRBV7-2 and TRBJ2-1; 7 bases fit TRBD2. Germline V gives CDR1 SGHTA, CDR2 FQGNSA. CDR3 length: 17 residues. The V segment lost 5 bases and the J segment 6 bases; nucleotides outside the gene matches: 16. The CDR3 DNA reads TGTGCCAGCAGCCTTAGAGCGGGGACTATTCAGCTCAATGAGCAGTTCTTC. Its protein product is CASSLRAGTIQLNEQFF.

The CDR3 region has the DNA TGTGCCAGCAGTCCGCATAAAGACTATGGGCAGTTCTTC. Protein sequence: CASSPHKDYGQFF. The V call is TRBV6-5, the J call TRBJ2-1; tentatively, D is TRBD2 (5 bases). Germline V CDR1 and CDR2: MNHEY, SVGAGI. This CDR3 is built from 13 residues. V lost 5 bases to trimming and J lost 12 bases, with 17 bases between them.

The V gene is TRBV10-3, the J gene TRBJ2-3; 13 bases are shared with TRBD2. Germline trimming cut 10 bases from V and 2 bases from J; bases unmatched to any gene: 9. CDR1 is ENHRY and CDR2 is SYGVKD in the germline V gene. There are 16 residues in the CDR3. CDR3 in amino acids: CATLRTSGRDTDTQYF. CDR3 in DNA: TGTGCCACCCTTAGGACTAGCGGGAGAGACACAGATACGCAGTATTTT.

CDR3 bases: TGCGCCAGCAGCTTGCGGGAGGGCCGGGACGGGGAGCTGTTTTTT. Residues: CASSLREGRDGELFF. J is TRBJ2-2 and V is TRBV5-1; 8 bases agree with TRBD2. The CDR3 sequence is 15 residues long. Germline V gene data show CDR1 as SGHRS and CDR2 as YFSETQ. The trim removed 1 base at V and 7 bases at J, leaving 6 bases unmatched.

The chain employs TRBV6-1 and TRBJ1-1; the match to TRBD1 covers 8 bases. With 4 bases clipped from V and 0 bases from J, the junction kept 13 bases outside the gene matches. Looked up from germline, CDR1 is MNHNS and CDR2 is SASEGT. The CDR3 runs to 18 residues. CDR3 protein: CASSGKQGGVSMNTEAFF. Written as DNA, the CDR3 is TGTGCCAGCAGTGGGAAACAGGGGGGGGTATCAATGAACACTGAAGCTTTCTTT.

The rearrangement joins TRBV9 to TRBJ2-3; D unresolved. Germline values: CDR1 SGDLS, CDR2 YYNGEE. Trimming removed 4 bases at V and 0 bases at J, with 12 bases between. The CDR3 length is 15 residues. CDR3 amino acids: CASSNSGSSTDTQYF. The CDR3 region has the DNA TGTGCCAGCAGCAATTCCGGGTCGAGCACAGATACGCAGTATTTT.

CDR3 coding DNA: TGCGCCAGCAGCCAAGATTGGTCTAGCGGGAGGGAGCAGTTCTTC. This translates into CASSQDWSSGREQFF. The chain recombines TRBV4-1 with TRBJ2-1; 11 nucleotides agree with TRBD2. This CDR3 comprises 15 residues. Unmatched junction bases numbered 5, after V lost 0 bases and J lost 10 bases. Germline CDR1 reads MGHRA; CDR2 reads YSYEKL.

Note on this clone: An end of the junction differs from the germline gene, which may be a read error. This chain uses TRBV6-6 with TRBJ2-1, with 12 positions matching TRBD2. CDR1 is MNHNY and CDR2 is SVGAGI in the germline V gene (reference sequence). This CDR3 comprises 15 residues. In DNA, the CDR3 is TGTGCCAACAGTACCCGGGGACTAGCGGGCAATGAGCAGTTCTTC. Translated, it gives CANSTRGLAGNEQFF.

In this sample, this clone turned up once. The chain links TRBV9 to TRBJ2-3, with TRBD2 matching over 14 bases. Per the germline V gene, CDR1 is SGDLS and CDR2 is YYNGEE. Trimming at V came to 2 bases and at J to 1 base, leaving 12 bases not matched to a gene. This CDR3 comprises 20 residues. CDR3 nucleotides: TGTGCCAGCAGCGTCGAACCGGGACTAGCGGGAGAGGAGGGCACAGATACGCAGTATTTT. Its protein product is CASSVEPGLAGEEGTDTQYF.

The chain recombines TRBV11-3 with TRBJ2-3; perhaps TRBD2 as D (6 bases). In germline, CDR1 is SGHNT, CDR2 YENEEA. CDR3 length: 14 amino acids. Trimming removed 2 bases from V and 8 bases from J, with 14 bases in between. Here the CDR3 DNA reads TGTGCCAGCAGCTTATTCGGGAGTGGGAGTACGCAGTATTTT. Its protein product is CASSLFGSGSTQYF.

The J gene is TRBJ2-3, the V gene TRBV5-1; 15 bases agree with TRBD2. The CDR3 is 19 amino acids. The ends lost 4 bases at V and 3 bases at J; junction bases unmatched: 12. CDR1 and CDR2 (germline): SGHRS, YFSETQ. CDR3 nucleotides: TGCGCCAGCAGCCAATTGTTTGCGGGACTAGCGGGAGGAACAGATACGCAGTATTTT. This gives the protein CASSQLFAGLAGGTDTQYF.

The chain couples TRBV6-6 to TRBJ1-6; 7 positions agree with TRBD1. Germline assignment: CDR1 MNHNY and CDR2 SVGAGI (reference sequence). The CDR3 runs to 13 residues. With 7 bases clipped from V and 5 bases from J, the junction kept 2 bases outside the gene matches. The DNA of the CDR3 is TGTGCCAGCAACAGGGGTAATAATTCACCCCTCCACTTT. This gives the protein CASNRGNNSPLHF.